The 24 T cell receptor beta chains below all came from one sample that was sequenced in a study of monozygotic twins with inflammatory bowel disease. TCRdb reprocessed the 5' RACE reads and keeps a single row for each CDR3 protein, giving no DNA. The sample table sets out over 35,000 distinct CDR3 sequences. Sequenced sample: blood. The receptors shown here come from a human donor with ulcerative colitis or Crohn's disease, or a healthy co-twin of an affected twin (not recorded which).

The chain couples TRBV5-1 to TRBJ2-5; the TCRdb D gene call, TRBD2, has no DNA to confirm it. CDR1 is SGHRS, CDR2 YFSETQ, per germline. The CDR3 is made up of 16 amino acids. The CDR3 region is CASSFASGSTGETQYF.

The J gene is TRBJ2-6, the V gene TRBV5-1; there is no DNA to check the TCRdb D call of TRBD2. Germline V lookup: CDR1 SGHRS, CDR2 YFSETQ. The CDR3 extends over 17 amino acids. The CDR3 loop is CASSLLAGVSGANVLTF.

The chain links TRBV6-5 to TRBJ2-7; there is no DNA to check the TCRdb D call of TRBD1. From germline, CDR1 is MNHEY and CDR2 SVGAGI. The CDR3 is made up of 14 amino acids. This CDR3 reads CASSYVGGIYEQYF.

The CDR3 sequence is CSASLPNPGSGGSYNEQFF. The chain has TRBV20-1 and TRBJ2-1; TCRdb selects TRBD2, and the lack of DNA leaves this call unchecked. The CDR3 extends over 19 amino acids. CDR1 is DFQATT and CDR2 is SNEGSKA in the germline V gene (reference sequence).

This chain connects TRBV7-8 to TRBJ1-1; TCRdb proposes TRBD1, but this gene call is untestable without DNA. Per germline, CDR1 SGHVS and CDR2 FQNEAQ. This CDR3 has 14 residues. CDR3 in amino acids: CASSLGGARTEAFF.

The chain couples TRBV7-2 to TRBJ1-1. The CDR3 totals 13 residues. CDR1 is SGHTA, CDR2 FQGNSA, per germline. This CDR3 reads CASSLYGNTEAFF. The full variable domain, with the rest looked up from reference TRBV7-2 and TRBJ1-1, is GAGVSQSPSNKVTEKGKDVELRCDPISGHTALYWYRQSLGQGLEFLIYFQGNSAPDKSGLPSDRFSAERTGGSVSTLTIQRTQQEDSAVYLCASSLYGNTEAFFGQGTRLTVV.

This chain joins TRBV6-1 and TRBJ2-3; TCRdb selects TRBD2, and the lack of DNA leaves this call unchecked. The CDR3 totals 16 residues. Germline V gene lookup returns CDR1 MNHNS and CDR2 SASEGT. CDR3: CASSPGTSGPVDTQYF.

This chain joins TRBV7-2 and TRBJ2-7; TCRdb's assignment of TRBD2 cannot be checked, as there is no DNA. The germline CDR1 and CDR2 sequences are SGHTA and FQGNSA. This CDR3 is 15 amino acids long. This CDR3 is CASSLGLASRYEQYF.

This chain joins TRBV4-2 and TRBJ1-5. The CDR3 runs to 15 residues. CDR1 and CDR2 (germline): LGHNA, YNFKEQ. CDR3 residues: CASSQERPSNQPQHF.

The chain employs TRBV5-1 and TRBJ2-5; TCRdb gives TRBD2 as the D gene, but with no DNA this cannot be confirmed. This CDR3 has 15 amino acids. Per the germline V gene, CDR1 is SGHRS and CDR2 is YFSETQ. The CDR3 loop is CASSFDVAGGETQYF.

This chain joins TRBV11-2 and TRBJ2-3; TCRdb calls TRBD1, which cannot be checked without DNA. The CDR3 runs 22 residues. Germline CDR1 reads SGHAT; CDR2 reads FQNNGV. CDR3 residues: CASSLEPLTRTGLSFGADTQYF.

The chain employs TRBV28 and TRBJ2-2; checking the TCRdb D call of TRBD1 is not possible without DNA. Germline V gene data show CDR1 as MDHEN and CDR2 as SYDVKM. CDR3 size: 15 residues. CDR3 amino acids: CASSPRDKNTGELLF.

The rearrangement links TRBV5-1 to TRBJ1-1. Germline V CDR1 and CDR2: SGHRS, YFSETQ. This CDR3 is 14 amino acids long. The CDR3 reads CASSFSTESTEAFF.

CDR3 protein: CASSERPGEHEQYF. V usage is TRBV5-1 and J usage is TRBJ2-7; TCRdb reports TRBD1, a call that lacks DNA to check it against. Germline V gene data show CDR1 as SGHRS and CDR2 as YFSETQ. The CDR3 is 14 residues long.

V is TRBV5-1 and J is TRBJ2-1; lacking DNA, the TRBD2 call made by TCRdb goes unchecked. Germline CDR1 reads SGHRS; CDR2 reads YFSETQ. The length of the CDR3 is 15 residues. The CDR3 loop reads CASSLGTTRDNEQFF.

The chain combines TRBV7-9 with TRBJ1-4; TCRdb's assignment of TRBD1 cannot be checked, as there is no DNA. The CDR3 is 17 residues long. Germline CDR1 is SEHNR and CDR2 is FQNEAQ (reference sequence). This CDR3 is CASSFRMGQGNNEKLFF.

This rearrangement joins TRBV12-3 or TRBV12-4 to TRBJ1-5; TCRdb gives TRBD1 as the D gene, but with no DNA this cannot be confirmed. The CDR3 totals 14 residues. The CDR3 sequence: CASSRTGVLEPQHF.

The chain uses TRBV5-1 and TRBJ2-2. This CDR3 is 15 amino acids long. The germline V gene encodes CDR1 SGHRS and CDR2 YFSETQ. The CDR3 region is CASSLDGLNTGELFF. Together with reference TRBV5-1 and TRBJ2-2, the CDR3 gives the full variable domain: KAGVTQTPRYLIKTRGQQVTLSCSPISGHRSVSWYQQTPGQGLQFLFEYFSETQRNKGNFPGRFSGRQFSNSRSEMNVSTLELGDSALYLCASSLDGLNTGELFFGEGSRLTVL.

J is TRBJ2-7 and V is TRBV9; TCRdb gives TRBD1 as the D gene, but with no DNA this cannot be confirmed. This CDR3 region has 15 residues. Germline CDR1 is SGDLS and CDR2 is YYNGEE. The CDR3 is CASSQTGQGSYEQYF.

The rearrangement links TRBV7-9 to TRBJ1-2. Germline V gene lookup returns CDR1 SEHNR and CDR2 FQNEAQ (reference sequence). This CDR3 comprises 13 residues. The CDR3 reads CASSLKEVGGYTF.

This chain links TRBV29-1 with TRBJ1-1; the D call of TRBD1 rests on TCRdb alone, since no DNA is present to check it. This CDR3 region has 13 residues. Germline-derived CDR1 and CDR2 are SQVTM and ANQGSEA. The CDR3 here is CSVAVRTYAEAFF. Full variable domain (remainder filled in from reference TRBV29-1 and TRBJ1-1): SAVISQKPSRDICQRGTSLTIQCQVDSQVTMMFWYRQQPGQSLTLIATANQGSEATYESGFVIDKFPISRPNLTFSTLTVSNMSPEDSSIYLCSVAVRTYAEAFFGQGTRLTVV.

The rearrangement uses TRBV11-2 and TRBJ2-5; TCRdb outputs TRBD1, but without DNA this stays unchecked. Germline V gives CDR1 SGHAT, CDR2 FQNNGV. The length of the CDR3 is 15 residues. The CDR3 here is CASSSNQGAMETQYF.

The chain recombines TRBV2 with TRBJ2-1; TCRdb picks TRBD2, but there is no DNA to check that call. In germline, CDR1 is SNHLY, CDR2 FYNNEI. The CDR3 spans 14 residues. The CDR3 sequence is CARQRVAGDNEQFF.

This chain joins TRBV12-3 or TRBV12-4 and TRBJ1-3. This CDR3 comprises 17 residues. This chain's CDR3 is CASSLRGYFESGNTIYF.